The 10 T cell receptor beta chains below were found in one sample sequenced in a study of blood T cell repertoires in COVID-19. TCRdb's copy holds only in-frame clones and misses some; the assay was immunoSEQ multiplex PCR. The sample lists fewer than 250,000 clones, about 86% seen once, with roughly 7.6% in the top ten. The sequencing input was peripheral blood. The receptors here all came from a woman between 45 and 65 years old with acute or convalescent COVID-19.

V usage is TRBV2 and J usage is TRBJ2-3, with 8 bases matching TRBD2. In germline, CDR1 is SNHLY, CDR2 FYNNEI. The CDR3 is 13 amino acids. The CDR3 DNA sequence: TGTGGCCAGAAGCGGGAGAGCACAGATACGCAGTATTTT. This gives the protein CGQKRESTDTQYF.

This clone was detected many times. The junction differs from germline at one of its ends, possibly a read error. The chain uses TRBV7-7 and TRBJ2-5; maybe TRBD1 (6 bases). This CDR3 has 15 residues. CDR1 and CDR2 (germline): SSHAT, FNYEAQ (reference sequence). The CDR3 region is CASSLSGQRGETQYF. CDR3 coding DNA: TGTGCTAGCAGCTTATCAGGACAGAGAGGGGAGACCCAGTACTTC.

This clone was picked up a small number of times. The chain couples TRBV15 to TRBJ2-7; D may be TRBD1 (6 bases). The CDR3 consists of 14 residues. Germline V gene lookup returns CDR1 LNHNV and CDR2 YYDKDF (reference sequence). Trimming removed 3 bases at V and 2 bases at J, with 11 bases between. The CDR3 coding sequence is TGTGCCACCAGCAGGGACAGATTAACCTACGAGCAGTACTTC. It translates to CATSRDRLTYEQYF.

The V gene is TRBV7-2, the J gene TRBJ2-2, with 8 nucleotides matching TRBD2. With 3 bases clipped from V and 7 bases from J, the junction kept 10 bases outside the gene matches. This CDR3 has 16 amino acids. Germline lookup yields CDR1 SGHTA and CDR2 FQGNSA. Here the CDR3 DNA reads TGTGCCAGCAGCTTTGCGGGACTAGAAAGGATCGGGGAGCTGTTTTTT. This codes for CASSFAGLERIGELFF.

This clone was counted once. The CDR3 loop reads CASSPSPSAQGNTGELFF. The CDR3 region has the DNA TGTGCCAGCAGTCCTTCTCCTTCCGCTCAGGGGAACACCGGGGAGCTGTTTTTT. This chain links TRBV27 with TRBJ2-2; D perhaps matches TRBD1 (5 bases). In germline, CDR1 is MNHEY, CDR2 SMNVEV (reference sequence). There are 18 residues in the CDR3. V gave up 5 bases and J gave up 1 base, with 20 bases separating them.

J is TRBJ2-7 and V is TRBV6-5; TRBD2 matches at 7 bases. Germline CDR1 and CDR2: MNHEY and SVGAGI. This CDR3 is 14 amino acids long. After removal of 6 bases from V and 5 bases from J, the junction contained 10 bases not matched to a gene. The CDR3 sequence: CASSLSGMLHEQYF. The DNA for the CDR3 is TGTGCCAGCAGCCTCAGCGGGATGCTCCACGAGCAGTACTTC.

This clone was seen a handful of times. CDR3: CASSFSTVGGQYF. DNA of the CDR3: TGTGCCAGCAGTTTTTCTACGGTGGGAGGGCAGTATTTT. This chain uses TRBV2 with TRBJ2-3; tentatively, D is TRBD2 (6 bases). Germline CDR1 reads SNHLY; CDR2 reads FYNNEI. V lost 5 bases, J lost 11 bases, and 17 bases lay in between. The length of the CDR3 is 13 residues. The full variable domain, in which reference TRBV2 and TRBJ2-3 provide the parts outside the CDR3, is EPEVTQTPSHQVTQMGQEVILRCVPISNHLYFYWYRQILGQKVEFLVSFYNNEISEKSEIFDDQFSVERPDGSNFTLKIRSTKLEDSAMYFCASSFSTVGGQYFGPGTRLTVL.

The DNA for the CDR3 is TGTGCCAGCAGCCACCCTCGACTAGCGGGTTCGAGGGAGCAGTACTTC. This gives the protein CASSHPRLAGSREQYF. J is TRBJ2-7 and V is TRBV4-2; 10 bases line up with TRBD2. This CDR3 contains 16 residues. V shed 3 bases, J shed 7 bases, and the junction held 12 bases outside the gene matches. Germline values: CDR1 LGHNA, CDR2 YNFKEQ.

The chain has TRBV10-3 and TRBJ2-1; 9 bases line up with TRBD2. The J segment lost 4 bases and the V segment lost 0 bases, leaving 13 bases of the junction unmatched. The CDR3 loop spans 19 amino acids. Per the germline V gene, CDR1 is ENHRY and CDR2 is SYGVKD. The chain's CDR3 is CAISESIIIAGALYNEQFF. CDR3 nucleotides: TGTGCCATCAGTGAGTCGATAATAATAGCGGGAGCTCTGTACAATGAGCAGTTCTTC.

The chain combines TRBV19 with TRBJ2-1; possible D gene TRBD1, 8 bases. V lost 3 bases to trimming and J lost 7 bases, with 13 bases between them. The CDR3 length is 14 residues. Per germline, CDR1 LNHDA and CDR2 SQIVND (reference sequence). This CDR3 reads CASSITGGANEQFF. The CDR3 DNA reads TGTGCCAGTAGTATCACAGGGGGGGCTAATGAGCAGTTCTTC.